This T cell receptor (beta chain) was documented in a study of blood T cells in healthy people across ages. This clonotype was recorded many times. Its target is unknown. A J-beta primer mix and a sample-barcoded 5' primer were used in a second PCR of about 6 to 12 cycles. Each CDR3 protein is one row after TCRdb ran MiXCR on the 5' RACE reads. The sample holds around 870,000 distinct CDR3 sequences, 29% seen once. Study results and limitations: Measured against age, TCR beta diversity per million T cells decreased in a roughly linear manner. Any conclusive comparison of naive versus antigen-experienced cells was prevented by using unsorted PBMCs.

Sequenced: blood. This TCR was sampled from a woman older than 75 in good health.

DNA for the CDR3: TGCGCCAGCAGCCAAGATCGGGGAGGATACAATGAGCAGTTCTTC. Protein: CASSQDRGGYNEQFF. V gene TRBV4-3 combines with J gene TRBJ2-1, with a tentative D call TRBD2 (6 bases). The CDR3 extends over 15 amino acids. Germline V gene sequence: CDR1 LGHNA, CDR2 YSLEER. With 0 bases removed from V and 4 bases from J, the gap between germline ends came to 10 bases.